Presented here are 27 T cell receptor beta chains from one specimen sequenced in a study of response to subunit inactivated influenza vaccine. TCRdb analysed the RT-PCR reads with MiXCR anew, one entry per CDR3 protein. The sample holds 800,000 or so distinct CDR3 sequences, over 20% seen once. The input for sequencing was PBMCs from blood, taken 5 days after vaccination. These TCRs come from a man in his fifties who received an inactivated influenza vaccine.

In this sample, this clonotype turned up many times. In nucleotides, the CDR3 is TGTGCCAGCAGTTACCTTACAGGGTTGAGAGAGACCCAGTACTTC. Residues: CASSYLTGLRETQYF. The chain uses TRBV6-2 or TRBV6-3 and TRBJ2-5; the D gene is possibly TRBD1 (6 bases). This CDR3 is 15 amino acids long. V shed 2 bases and J shed 4 bases, with 14 bases lying between them. Germline CDR1 MNHEY, CDR2 SVGEGT.

CDR3 loop: CASSPPARGGSLEQYF. CDR3 DNA: TGTGCCAGCAGCCCCCCAGCTAGGGGAGGAAGTCTTGAGCAGTACTTC. The chain joins TRBV7-9 to TRBJ2-7; a weak D match, TRBD2 (6 bases). V shed 5 bases and J shed 7 bases, with 24 bases lying between them. From germline, CDR1 is SEHNR and CDR2 FQNEAQ (reference sequence). The CDR3 loop spans 16 amino acids. Full variable domain (remainder filled in from reference TRBV7-9 and TRBJ2-7): DTGVSQNPRHKITKRGQNVTFRCDPISEHNRLYWYRQTLGQGPEFLTYFQNEAQLEKSRLLSDRFSAERPKGSFSTLEIQRTEQGDSAMYLCASSPPARGGSLEQYFGPGTRLTVT.

This clonotype occurred a few times. The chain carries TRBV20-1 and TRBJ1-1; D call uncertain. CDR1 is DFQATT, CDR2 SNEGSKA, per germline (reference sequence). With 3 bases removed from V and 1 base from J, the gap between germline ends came to 18 bases. The CDR3 runs to 16 residues. CDR3 bases: TGCAGTGCTAGGGCCATGAGTGGTGGAGAGAACACTGAAGCTTTCTTT. This translates into CSARAMSGGENTEAFF.

The DNA of the CDR3 is TGTGCCAGCAGTTTCGGGACAGCCCGGCAGTACTTC. Its translation is CASSFGTARQYF. This chain connects TRBV28 to TRBJ2-7; the match to TRBD1 covers 7 bases. J gave up 9 bases and V 3 bases, and 5 bases lay outside the gene matches. CDR1 is MDHEN and CDR2 is SYDVKM in the germline V gene. This CDR3 spans 12 amino acids.

The chain joins TRBV6-2 or TRBV6-3 to TRBJ2-1; TRBD1 matches 8 bases. CDR3 length: 15 residues. V was clipped by 5 bases and J by 10 bases; unmatched bases: 13. Germline lookup yields CDR1 MNHEY and CDR2 SVGEGT. This chain's CDR3 is CASSLHQDRAGEQFF. CDR3 DNA: TGTGCCAGCAGTCTCCATCAGGACAGGGCGGGGGAGCAGTTCTTC.

The chain carries TRBV12-3 or TRBV12-4 and TRBJ2-1; D is undetermined. V was clipped by 7 bases and J by 5 bases, with 6 bases between them. This CDR3 has 11 amino acids. The CDR3: CASTRDNEQFF. The CDR3 DNA reads as TGTGCCAGCACACGAGACAATGAGCAGTTCTTC.

Many counts were recorded for this clonotype. The rearrangement joins TRBV29-1 to TRBJ2-7, with TRBD1 matching over 9 bases. Germline values: CDR1 SQVTM, CDR2 ANQGSEA. This CDR3 contains 16 residues. J gave up 2 bases and V 0 bases, and 8 bases lay outside the gene matches. The CDR3 region has the DNA TGCAGCGTTGAAGATCAATTGGGACAGGGAACCTACGAGCAGTACTTC. Protein: CSVEDQLGQGTYEQYF.

V usage is TRBV4-3 and J usage is TRBJ2-7; TRBD1 agrees at 9 bases. With 4 bases clipped from V and 6 bases from J, the junction kept 4 bases outside the gene matches. The V gene's germline CDR1 is LGHNA and CDR2 YSLEER. The CDR3 is 13 residues long. CDR3 sequence reads: CASSPHRGPEQYF. DNA of the CDR3: TGCGCCAGCAGCCCCCACAGGGGGCCCGAGCAGTACTTC.

This clonotype was counted ten times or more. The chain has TRBV7-2 and TRBJ2-5; D is unclear. CDR1 and CDR2 from the germline V gene are SGHTA and FQGNSA. V gave up 6 bases and J gave up 3 bases, with 11 bases separating them. The CDR3 runs to 13 residues. CDR3: CASSLGRKETQYF. DNA for the CDR3: TGTGCCAGCAGTTTGGGCCGAAAAGAGACCCAGTACTTC. Full variable domain (outside the CDR3, taken from reference TRBV7-2 and TRBJ2-5): GAGVSQSPSNKVTEKGKDVELRCDPISGHTALYWYRQSLGQGLEFLIYFQGNSAPDKSGLPSDRFSAERTGGSVSTLTIQRTQQEDSAVYLCASSLGRKETQYFGPGTRLLVL.

The V gene is TRBV7-2, the J gene TRBJ2-5, with a tentative D call TRBD2 (6 bases). Per the germline V gene, CDR1 is SGHTA and CDR2 is FQGNSA. The CDR3 runs 17 residues. Trimming left V 4 bases short and J 1 base short, with 19 bases between. The DNA for the CDR3 is TGTGCCAGCAGCTCCCGCGCGGGGCCGAGGGTCCAAGAGACCCAGTACTTC. Its translation: CASSSRAGPRVQETQYF.

V and J are TRBV3-1 and TRBJ2-7; D may match TRBD1 or TRBD2 (5 bases each). CDR1 and CDR2 (germline): LGHDT, YNNKEL (reference sequence). V lost 2 bases and J 9 bases, leaving 20 bases between the germline ends. CDR3 length: 15 residues. CDR3 in amino acids: CASSQSGAMRDAQYF. The DNA for the CDR3 is TGTGCCAGCAGCCAATCCGGGGCCATGAGGGACGCGCAGTACTTC.

This clonotype was found a few times. The V call is TRBV12-3 or TRBV12-4, the J call TRBJ2-7; 7 nucleotides line up with TRBD2. This CDR3 is 14 amino acids long. Trimming at V came to 4 bases and at J to 6 bases, leaving 9 bases not matched to a gene. The CDR3 bases are TGTGCCAGCAGTTACTGGACTAGTGGCTCCGAGCAGTACTTC. It is translated as CASSYWTSGSEQYF.

This clonotype was seen only a few times. The J gene is TRBJ2-1, the V gene TRBV7-9; D gene unclear. Germline assignment: CDR1 SEHNR and CDR2 FQNEAQ (reference sequence). The CDR3 extends over 14 amino acids. V was cut by 7 bases and J by 0 bases, with 10 bases left in between. CDR3 in amino acids: CASTEVSSYNEQFF. The DNA of the CDR3 is TGTGCCAGCACCGAGGTGAGCTCCTACAATGAGCAGTTCTTC.

Remarks on this clonotype: A much larger clonotype is one base distant, so this may be a read error. The V call is TRBV29-1, the J call TRBJ2-7; possibly TRBD1 for D (6 bases). CDR3 size: 15 residues. Per the germline V gene, CDR1 is SQVTM and CDR2 is ANQGSEA. CDR3 DNA: TGCAGCGTTGAAGACAGGGGTTCTTTCCCCTACGAGCGGTACTTC. The encoded protein is CSVEDRGSFPYERYF.

This clonotype showed up just a few times. The chain couples TRBV12-3 or TRBV12-4 to TRBJ2-1, with D maybe TRBD1 (6 bases). The ends were cut back, 4 bases at V and 7 bases at J, with 14 bases in the middle. This CDR3 is 14 amino acids long. CDR3 loop: CASSSGAGPNEQFF. For the CDR3, the DNA is TGTGCCAGCAGTTCAGGGGCAGGACCTAATGAGCAGTTCTTC.

This clonotype was detected only once. The chain uses TRBV18 and TRBJ2-7; TRBD2 matches at 11 bases. V gave up 2 bases and J gave up 3 bases; unmatched junction bases: 3. CDR3 length: 15 residues. CDR1 and CDR2 from the germline V gene are KGHSH and LQKENI. The CDR3 DNA reads as TGTGCCAGCTCACCAGGGACTAGCGGTATCTACGAGCAGTACTTC. This encodes CASSPGTSGIYEQYF. Full variable domain (rest looked up from reference TRBV18 and TRBJ2-7): NAGVMQNPRHLVRRRGQEARLRCSPMKGHSHVYWYRQLPEEGLKFMVYLQKENIIDESGMPKERFSAEFPKEGPSILRIQQVVRGDSAAYFCASSPGTSGIYEQYFGPGTRLTVT.

The rearrangement uses TRBV7-2 and TRBJ2-1, with D hard to call. V lost 6 bases and J lost 5, with 14 bases in between. The CDR3 has 14 amino acids. Germline V gene sequence: CDR1 SGHTA, CDR2 FQGNSA. Here the CDR3 reads CASRGDLPNNEQFF. For the CDR3, the DNA is TGTGCCAGCAGGGGTGACCTTCCAAACAATGAGCAGTTCTTC.

V is TRBV9 and J is TRBJ2-1; possible D gene TRBD1, 5 bases. Germline assignment: CDR1 SGDLS and CDR2 YYNGEE. CDR3 length: 14 amino acids. V lost 0 bases and J 4 bases, leaving 8 bases between the germline ends. CDR3 in DNA: TGTGCCAGCAGCGTAGAAGGACAATACAATGAGCAGTTCTTC. Protein: CASSVEGQYNEQFF.

This clonotype was detected only a few times. The chain has TRBV29-1 and TRBJ2-7; possibly TRBD2 for D (6 bases). V was trimmed by 2 bases and J by 2 bases, leaving 13 bases between them. Germline V gene sequence: CDR1 SQVTM, CDR2 ANQGSEA. This CDR3 has 14 amino acids. The CDR3 reads CSVESGEVPYEQYF. The CDR3 DNA follows: TGCAGCGTTGAATCGGGAGAGGTGCCCTACGAGCAGTACTTC.

Only a few counts were recorded for this clonotype. The chain has TRBV12-3 or TRBV12-4 and TRBJ1-1; 8 bases match TRBD1. V was clipped by 5 bases and J by 5 bases; unmatched bases: 10. The CDR3 covers 15 residues. The CDR3 here is CASSPMTGVRTEAFF. The CDR3 nucleotides read TGTGCCAGCAGTCCCATGACAGGGGTTAGGACTGAAGCTTTCTTT.

In this sample, this clonotype turned up many times. This chain connects TRBV4-1 to TRBJ1-1; 8 nucleotides agree with TRBD1. J was trimmed by 1 base and V by 5 bases; bases with no gene match: 6. The CDR3 totals 15 residues. Germline V gene data show CDR1 as MGHRA and CDR2 as YSYEKL. The DNA for the CDR3 is TGCGCCAGCAGCTCCACAGGGGGGACGAACACTGAAGCTTTCTTT. It translates to CASSSTGGTNTEAFF.

This clonotype has a handful of counts. V gene TRBV28 combines with J gene TRBJ2-5, with TRBD1 identical over 8 bases. J gave up 3 bases and V 6 bases, and 15 bases lay outside the gene matches. The CDR3 loop spans 17 amino acids. Germline CDR1 MDHEN, CDR2 SYDVKM. CDR3 sequence reads: CASSPLLDRVGEETQYF. The CDR3 coding sequence is TGTGCCAGCAGCCCTCTCTTGGACAGGGTGGGGGAAGAGACCCAGTACTTC.

This clonotype was recorded a few times. The chain is built from TRBV12-3 or TRBV12-4 and TRBJ1-6; D possibly corresponds to TRBD1 (5 bases). The CDR3 length is 13 residues. V gave up 5 bases and J gave up 5 bases, with 7 bases separating them. The CDR3 here is CASSRQNNSPLHF. The CDR3 DNA follows: TGTGCCAGCAGTCGACAGAATAATTCACCCCTCCACTTT.

CDR3 protein: CASSLLQGPEAFF. The DNA for the CDR3 is TGTGCCAGCAGCCTGTTACAGGGACCCGAAGCTTTCTTT. The chain uses TRBV3-1 and TRBJ1-1; D perhaps matches TRBD1 (6 bases). CDR1 and CDR2 (germline): LGHDT, YNNKEL (reference sequence). The CDR3 sequence is 13 residues long. V dropped 4 bases and J dropped 8 bases, with 14 bases sitting between them.

The chain is built from TRBV27 and TRBJ1-2, with 9 bases matching TRBD1. The CDR3 is 14 residues long. The germline V gene has CDR1 MNHEY and CDR2 SMNVEV (reference sequence). V trimming: 3 bases; J trimming: 7 bases; junction bases outside the gene matches: 6. CDR3: CASSFIQGAGGYTF. CDR3 DNA: TGTGCCAGCAGTTTCATACAGGGGGCTGGTGGCTACACCTTC.

The rearrangement links TRBV4-2 to TRBJ1-6; D gene unclear. The CDR3 sequence is 15 residues long. V gave up 4 bases and J gave up 9 bases, with 16 bases separating them. In germline, CDR1 is LGHNA, CDR2 YNFKEQ. The CDR3 sequence: CASSLGDLAISPLHF. The CDR3 nucleotides read TGTGCCAGCAGCCTCGGGGATCTGGCGATTTCACCCCTCCACTTT.

The table lists this clonotype with a few counts. This rearrangement joins TRBV20-1 to TRBJ2-1, with D tentatively TRBD2 (6 bases). V was shortened by 2 bases and J by 8 bases, with 10 bases between the two germline ends. CDR1 DFQATT and CDR2 SNEGSKA come from the germline V gene (reference sequence). The CDR3 consists of 12 residues. CDR3 in DNA: TGCAGTGCTAGACCTAGCGCCTATGAGCAGTTCTTC. Its protein product is CSARPSAYEQFF.